Listed here are 20 T cell receptor beta chains from one sample, sequenced in a study of T cells in Graves' hyperthyroidism and ophthalmopathy. Template material for amplifying TCR beta CDR3 regions consisted of RNA transcripts. First-round RT-PCR of the TCR CDR3 relied on the HTBI primer set. MiXCR was run by TCRdb on the multiplex PCR reads, yielding one entry per CDR3 protein. The sample consists of about 840,000 distinct CDR3 sequences, around 38% of them appearing once. The specimen sequenced was blood. These receptors came from a man younger than 35 with Graves' hyperthyroidism.

The V call is TRBV19, the J call TRBJ1-1, with D possibly matching TRBD1 (5 bases). Germline loops: CDR1 LNHDA, CDR2 SQIVND (reference sequence). Between the trimmed V and J ends, which lost 4 bases and 6 bases, there was a span of 21 bases. The CDR3 consists of 16 residues. CDR3 in amino acids: CASSTPPGEASAEAFF. The CDR3 DNA reads as TGTGCCAGTAGTACCCCGCCGGGGGAGGCCAGCGCTGAAGCTTTCTTT.

This clonotype was detected only a few times. This chain links TRBV7-3 with TRBJ1-1, with no clear D. The CDR3 has 14 residues. V was cut by 4 bases and J by 4 bases, with 13 bases left in between. Germline-derived CDR1 and CDR2 are SGHTA and FQGTGA. The CDR3 reads CASSSEASGTEAFF. CDR3 nucleotides: TGTGCCAGCAGCTCCGAAGCGAGCGGCACTGAAGCTTTCTTT.

This clonotype was seen many times. V is TRBV29-1 and J is TRBJ1-1, with no clear D. V gave up 1 base and J gave up 8 bases, with 8 bases separating them. The CDR3 has 11 amino acids. Germline V lookup: CDR1 SQVTM, CDR2 ANQGSEA. CDR3 nucleotides: TGCAGCGTTGAAGTGAACAGAGAAGCTTTCTTT. Its translation: CSVEVNREAFF.

This clonotype was seen many times. This chain uses TRBV19 with TRBJ1-5; D remains ambiguous. The CDR3 is made up of 14 amino acids. Trimming left V 5 bases short and J 0 bases short, with 8 bases between. Germline CDR1 reads LNHDA; CDR2 reads SQIVND (reference sequence). The CDR3 nucleotides are TGTGCCAGTAGTTTGTATGATAGCAATCAGCCCCAGCATTTT. Its translation: CASSLYDSNQPQHF.

The V gene is TRBV19, the J gene TRBJ2-5; tentative D call: TRBD1 (5 bases). The ends were cut back, 6 bases at V and 5 bases at J, with 19 bases in the middle. CDR1 LNHDA and CDR2 SQIVND come from the germline V gene (reference sequence). The CDR3 is 15 amino acids. Here the CDR3 DNA reads TGTGCCAGTAGCTTGTATGGGCAGGGATTCGAGACCCAGTACTTC. It is translated as CASSLYGQGFETQYF. Based on the CDR3 plus reference TRBV19 and TRBJ2-5, the full variable domain is DGGITQSPKYLFRKEGQNVTLSCEQNLNHDAMYWYRQDPGQGLRLIYYSQIVNDFQKGDIAEGYSVSREKKESFPLTVTSAQKNPTAFYLCASSLYGQGFETQYFGPGTRLLVL.

The V and J genes are TRBV29-1 and TRBJ1-6, with TRBD1 matching over 10 bases. V shed 1 base, J shed 7 bases, and the junction held 1 base outside the gene matches. The CDR3 runs 14 residues. CDR1 and CDR2 (germline): SQVTM, ANQGSEA. The CDR3 loop is CSVEGDRGNSPLHF. The DNA for the CDR3 is TGCAGCGTTGAAGGGGACAGGGGAAATTCACCCCTCCACTTT.

This clonotype was seen many times. V usage is TRBV29-1 and J usage is TRBJ1-1; 8 bases match TRBD1. In germline, CDR1 is SQVTM, CDR2 ANQGSEA. Losses at the gene ends were 4 bases for V and 7 bases for J; bases not matched to a gene: 2. The length of the CDR3 is 11 residues. The CDR3 sequence: CSVGQGREAFF. The CDR3 bases are TGCAGCGTTGGACAGGGGCGTGAAGCTTTCTTT. Together with reference TRBV29-1 and TRBJ1-1, the CDR3 gives the full variable domain: SAVISQKPSRDICQRGTSLTIQCQVDSQVTMMFWYRQQPGQSLTLIATANQGSEATYESGFVIDKFPISRPNLTFSTLTVSNMSPEDSSIYLCSVGQGREAFFGQGTRLTVV.

This clonotype was observed a handful of times. This chain links TRBV3-1 with TRBJ2-7, with D uncertain. The CDR3 sequence is 13 residues long. Germline V gene data show CDR1 as LGHDT and CDR2 as YNNKEL (reference sequence). The ends were cut back, 2 bases at V and 4 bases at J, with 9 bases in the middle. The CDR3 DNA reads as TGTGCCAGCAGCCAATCCGACGTATACGAGCAGTACTTC. The encoded protein is CASSQSDVYEQYF.

About this clonotype itself: The junction shows a germline mismatch at one end, possibly a read error. The chain has TRBV19 and TRBJ1-2; 9 positions agree with TRBD1. The CDR3 is made up of 13 amino acids. CDR1 is LNHDA and CDR2 is SQIVND in the germline V gene (reference sequence). The chain's CDR3 is CASSIQGAVGYTF. The CDR3 coding sequence is TGTGCCAGCAGTATACAGGGGGCGGTTGGCTACACCTTC.

The chain combines TRBV7-6 with TRBJ2-2; a possible D gene is TRBD1 (6 bases). There are 14 residues in the CDR3. Looked up from germline, CDR1 is SGHVS and CDR2 is FNYEAQ. Trimming removed 7 bases at V and 7 bases at J, with 16 bases between. The CDR3 DNA reads as TGTGCCAGCACAGAGACAGGTTTCGGCGGGGAGCTGTTTTTT. Protein sequence: CASTETGFGGELFF.

This clonotype showed up many times. This chain connects TRBV19 to TRBJ2-7; 7 bases align to TRBD2. V shed 5 bases, J shed 3 bases, and the junction held 7 bases outside the gene matches. The CDR3 is 14 residues long. CDR1 and CDR2 (germline): LNHDA, SQIVND (reference sequence). The DNA for the CDR3 is TGTGCCAGTAGTCTCGCGGGAGACGGCTACGAGCAGTACTTC. This sequence encodes CASSLAGDGYEQYF.

This clonotype was counted many times. This rearrangement joins TRBV9 to TRBJ1-1, with D uncertain. CDR1 is SGDLS, CDR2 YYNGEE, per germline. Trimming cost V 1 base and J 0 bases, with 10 bases left between them. CDR3 length: 15 residues. CDR3 DNA: TGTGCCAGCAGCGTAATGGCCACGCTGAACACTGAAGCTTTCTTT. Translating it yields CASSVMATLNTEAFF. Looking up the rest from reference TRBV9 and TRBJ1-1 gives the full variable domain: DSGVTQTPKHLITATGQRVTLRCSPRSGDLSVYWYQQSLDQGLQFLIQYYNGEERAKGNILERFSAQQFPDLHSELNLSSLELGDSALYFCASSVMATLNTEAFFGQGTRLTVV.

The chain carries TRBV2 and TRBJ2-5, with a possible D match to TRBD1 (5 bases). Germline V gene lookup returns CDR1 SNHLY and CDR2 FYNNEI. This CDR3 has 14 residues. Trimming stripped 3 bases from V and 4 bases from J, with 12 bases between. The CDR3 loop is CASSDTGFAETQYF. The CDR3 DNA follows: TGTGCCAGCAGTGACACAGGTTTCGCAGAGACCCAGTACTTC.

This clonotype was counted between two and nine times. The J gene is TRBJ2-2, the V gene TRBV20-1, with 7 bases matching TRBD1. V lost 3 bases, J lost 4 bases, and 14 bases stayed unmatched. CDR1 and CDR2 from the germline V gene are DFQATT and SNEGSKA (reference sequence). The CDR3 spans 17 residues. In DNA, the CDR3 is TGCAGTGCTAGTGCCCCACAAGACAGGGCCGGCACCGGGGAGCTGTTTTTT. This sequence encodes CSASAPQDRAGTGELFF.

V gene TRBV29-1 combines with J gene TRBJ2-5, with D possibly matching TRBD2 (6 bases). V lost 3 bases, J lost 4 bases, and 9 bases lay in between. This CDR3 comprises 12 residues. Per the germline V gene, CDR1 is SQVTM and CDR2 is ANQGSEA. DNA for the CDR3: TGCAGCGTTGATGCGGGGTCAGAGACCCAGTACTTC. Amino acid sequence: CSVDAGSETQYF.

This clonotype was counted a few times. For the CDR3, the DNA is TGTGCCAGCAGTGAAGGTCTGGAAGGCCCGAACACCGGGGAGCTGTTTTTT. This translates into CASSEGLEGPNTGELFF. V usage is TRBV2 and J usage is TRBJ2-2; D call uncertain. The CDR3 has 17 amino acids. V gave up 1 base and J gave up 0 bases, with 12 bases separating them. In germline, CDR1 is SNHLY, CDR2 FYNNEI.

The chain links TRBV5-8 to TRBJ2-7; 9 positions match TRBD1. From germline, CDR1 is SGHTS and CDR2 YDEGEE. Trimming removed 1 base from V and 6 bases from J; junction bases left unmatched: 11. This CDR3 has 16 amino acids. This CDR3 reads CASSLKGTGLEGEQYF. Here the CDR3 DNA reads TGTGCCAGCAGCTTGAAGGGGACAGGGTTGGAAGGCGAGCAGTACTTC.

This clonotype was recorded many times. The chain carries TRBV2 and TRBJ1-5, with 10 bases fitting TRBD1. After removal of 1 base from V and 1 base from J, the junction contained 1 base not matched to a gene. The CDR3 runs to 16 residues. CDR1 and CDR2 from the germline V gene are SNHLY and FYNNEI. The CDR3 region is CASSEGQGASNQPQHF. The CDR3 nucleotides are TGTGCCAGCAGTGAAGGACAGGGGGCGAGCAATCAGCCCCAGCATTTT. The full variable domain, rest sourced from reference TRBV2 and TRBJ1-5, is EPEVTQTPSHQVTQMGQEVILRCVPISNHLYFYWYRQILGQKVEFLVSFYNNEISEKSEIFDDQFSVERPDGSNFTLKIRSTKLEDSAMYFCASSEGQGASNQPQHFGDGTRLSIL.

A single count supports this clonotype. The chain employs TRBV7-2 and TRBJ1-5; D uncertain. CDR1 and CDR2 from the germline V gene are SGHTA and FQGNSA. Trimming pared 5 bases from V and 3 bases from J, leaving 11 bases between. The CDR3 extends over 14 amino acids. The CDR3 DNA reads TGTGCCAGCAGCGCGGGGATTTACAATCAGCCCCAGCATTTT. Its translation: CASSAGIYNQPQHF. Variable domain in full (rest from reference TRBV7-2 and TRBJ1-5): GAGVSQSPSNKVTEKGKDVELRCDPISGHTALYWYRQSLGQGLEFLIYFQGNSAPDKSGLPSDRFSAERTGGSVSTLTIQRTQQEDSAVYLCASSAGIYNQPQHFGDGTRLSIL.

The V gene is TRBV7-8, the J gene TRBJ2-7; tentative D call: TRBD2 (6 bases). Trimming shortened V by 8 bases and J by 5 bases, and 16 bases separated the two germline ends. The CDR3 covers 13 residues. The germline V gene encodes CDR1 SGHVS and CDR2 FQNEAQ. Here the CDR3 reads CASQEGGWNEQYF. Here the CDR3 DNA reads TGTGCCAGCCAAGAAGGAGGGTGGAACGAGCAGTACTTC.